One T cell receptor beta chain is described in this entry. The table came from immunoSEQ multiplex PCR; TCRdb's copy has only in-frame clones and leaves some out. The sample records roughly 59,000 clones, roughly 92% being singletons. The sample is drawn from a study of T cell changes during pregnancy in multiple sclerosis. Germline CDR1 SGHNT, CDR2 YYREEE (reference sequence). CDR3 size: 17 residues. V shed 2 bases and J shed 1 base, with 15 bases lying between them. Material: CD8+ T cells from peripheral blood mononuclear cells, obtained in the second trimester of pregnancy. The receptor's source is a female donor with multiple sclerosis, enrolled in a pregnancy study. This rearrangement joins TRBV5-4 to TRBJ2-2; perhaps TRBD1 as D (6 bases). In DNA form, the CDR3 reads TGTGCCAGCAGCTTTTCGACCGGGACAAGGAACACCGGGGAGCTGTTTTTT. Residues: CASSFSTGTRNTGELFF.